The 26 T cell receptor beta chains reported below all come from one sample, sequenced in a study of blood T cell repertoires in COVID-19. TCRdb keeps only in-frame clones here, not all; method: immunoSEQ multiplex PCR. The data hold approximately 460,000 clones, with 89% observed a single time. Sequencing input: peripheral blood. The receptors were sampled from a man younger than 35 with COVID-19, enrolled during active disease.

The V gene is TRBV5-4, the J gene TRBJ1-2; 9 bases match TRBD1. The V gene's germline CDR1 is SGHNT and CDR2 YYREEE (reference sequence). CDR3 size: 14 residues. The J segment lost 4 bases and the V segment lost 0 bases, leaving 1 base of the junction unmatched. CDR3 sequence (DNA): TGTGCCAGCAGCTTGGGGGACAGGGTCTATGGCTACACCTTC. It specifies CASSLGDRVYGYTF.

The chain is built from TRBV9 and TRBJ1-1, with TRBD1 matching over 8 bases. This CDR3 is 14 amino acids long. The junction had 9 bases not matched to a gene; V was cut back by 4 bases and J by 7 bases. The germline V gene has CDR1 SGDLS and CDR2 YYNGEE. The chain's CDR3 is CASSLRQGAGEAFF. CDR3 sequence (DNA): TGTGCCAGCAGCCTACGTCAGGGGGCAGGTGAAGCTTTCTTT.

This clone was detected only a few times. The V gene is TRBV27, the J gene TRBJ1-5; 7 positions match TRBD1. CDR1 is MNHEY, CDR2 SMNVEV, per germline (reference sequence). The length of the CDR3 is 14 residues. The V and J ends lost 8 bases and 3 bases, in that order; junction bases with no gene match: 7. CDR3 DNA: TGTGCCAGCCGGGACAGACTTCCCAATCAGCCCCAGCATTTT. It yields the protein CASRDRLPNQPQHF.

The rearrangement uses TRBV6-5 and TRBJ2-1; 11 positions agree with TRBD1. From germline, CDR1 is MNHEY and CDR2 SVGAGI. Losses at the gene ends were 11 bases for V and 7 bases for J; bases not matched to a gene: 10. The CDR3 spans 14 residues. The CDR3 protein is CALQKDRGHNEQFF. CDR3 sequence (DNA): TGTGCCCTTCAGAAGGACAGGGGGCATAATGAGCAGTTCTTC.

V usage is TRBV6-1 and J usage is TRBJ1-1; 8 bases match TRBD1. The CDR3 is made up of 19 amino acids. Trimming cost V 4 bases and J 4 bases; bases outside gene matches: 20. Germline values: CDR1 MNHNS, CDR2 SASEGT. This CDR3 is CASSVQSALGRGLVTEAFF. The CDR3 DNA reads TGTGCCAGCAGTGTCCAATCCGCCCTGGGCAGGGGGCTCGTCACTGAAGCTTTCTTT.

This clone showed up just once. The J gene is TRBJ1-1, the V gene TRBV2; no clear D gene. CDR1 and CDR2 (germline): SNHLY, FYNNEI. V lost 6 bases to trimming and J lost 3 bases, with 23 bases between them. This CDR3 comprises 17 residues. This chain's CDR3 is CASRNELKLRVHTEAFF. As DNA, the CDR3 is TGTGCCAGCAGGAACGAATTAAAGTTACGGGTTCACACTGAAGCTTTCTTT.

The genes are TRBV6-6 and TRBJ2-7; D may be TRBD2 (6 bases). The germline CDR1 and CDR2 sequences are MNHNY and SVGAGI (reference sequence). CDR3 length: 15 residues. V gave up 10 bases and J gave up 4 bases, with 23 bases separating them. The chain's CDR3 is CATQGSGSEGYEQYF. CDR3 nucleotide sequence: TGTGCCACCCAGGGTAGCGGTTCCGAAGGTTACGAGCAGTACTTC.

The V and J genes are TRBV19 and TRBJ2-1; 7 nucleotides match TRBD1. CDR3 length: 16 residues. In germline, CDR1 is LNHDA, CDR2 SQIVND (reference sequence). Trimming cost V 5 bases and J 0 bases; bases outside gene matches: 7. The CDR3 reads CASSETGPSSYNEQFF. The CDR3 DNA reads TGTGCCAGTAGTGAGACAGGGCCGAGCTCCTACAATGAGCAGTTCTTC.

The chain is built from TRBV19 and TRBJ2-6, with a weak D call TRBD2 (6 bases). Trimming pared 3 bases from V and 2 bases from J, leaving 8 bases between. CDR3 length: 15 amino acids. CDR1 is LNHDA, CDR2 SQIVND, per germline (reference sequence). In DNA, the CDR3 is TGTGCCAGTAGTATGCGGGATGCTGGGGCCAACGTCCTGACTTTC. Translating gives CASSMRDAGANVLTF.

This clone was seen only once. The rearrangement links TRBV4-1 to TRBJ2-5; 12 nucleotides match TRBD2. The J segment lost 2 bases and the V segment lost 4 bases, leaving 5 bases of the junction unmatched. In germline, CDR1 is MGHRA, CDR2 YSYEKL. CDR3 length: 16 residues. The CDR3 DNA is TGCGCCAGCAGCCGGCTCGGACTAGCGGGACAAGAGACCCAGTACTTC. It is translated as CASSRLGLAGQETQYF.

This chain uses TRBV10-2 with TRBJ1-1; possible D gene TRBD1, 6 bases. The CDR3 is 14 amino acids. The V gene's germline CDR1 is WSHSY and CDR2 SAAADI. The V and J ends lost 8 bases and 4 bases respectively, with 17 bases between them. CDR3 in amino acids: CASRSRGAGTEAFF. The DNA of the CDR3 is TGCGCCAGCCGCAGCCGGGGGGCGGGCACTGAAGCTTTCTTT.

The genes are TRBV19 and TRBJ1-5; 8 bases are shared with TRBD1. V lost 7 bases, J lost 2 bases, and 7 bases stayed unmatched. The CDR3 runs to 15 residues. Germline values: CDR1 LNHDA, CDR2 SQIVND (reference sequence). The CDR3 loop is CASTPMTGGNQPQHF. Here the CDR3 DNA reads TGTGCCAGTACCCCCATGACAGGGGGCAATCAGCCCCAGCATTTT.

The genes are TRBV5-4 and TRBJ2-1; TRBD2 matches 10 bases. CDR3 length: 16 amino acids. V lost 0 bases to trimming and J lost 7 bases; unmatched junction nucleotides: 7. Germline CDR1 is SGHNT and CDR2 is YYREEE (reference sequence). CDR3 region: CASSLAGLAGVNEQFF. In DNA form, the CDR3 reads TGTGCCAGCAGCTTGGCCGGTCTAGCGGGAGTGAATGAGCAGTTCTTC. The variable domain in full, completed from reference TRBV5-4 and TRBJ2-1, reads ETGVTQSPTHLIKTRGQQVTLRCSSQSGHNTVSWYQQALGQGPQFIFQYYREEENGRGNFPPRFSGLQFPNYSSELNVNALELDDSALYLCASSLAGLAGVNEQFFGPGTRLTVL.

The chain links TRBV7-9 to TRBJ2-2, with D perhaps matching TRBD2 (6 bases). V was clipped by 5 bases and J by 6 bases, with 16 bases between them. This CDR3 contains 15 residues. Germline V gene data show CDR1 as SEHNR and CDR2 as FQNEAQ (reference sequence). CDR3 bases: TGTGCCAGCAGCGCCTCCGGGACTCTGCCCGGGGAGCTGTTTTTT. Its protein is CASSASGTLPGELFF.

This chain connects TRBV27 to TRBJ2-3; D is perhaps TRBD1 (6 bases). The germline gives CDR1 MNHEY, CDR2 SMNVEV (reference sequence). The CDR3 totals 14 residues. The DNA of the CDR3 is TGTGTCGTTCACAGGGTTCCGGGGTCAGATACGCAGTATTTT. As protein: CVVHRVPGSDTQYF.

This rearrangement joins TRBV11-3 to TRBJ2-3, with 10 nucleotides matching TRBD2. V trimming: 5 bases; J trimming: 1 base; junction bases outside the gene matches: 6. The germline V gene encodes CDR1 SGHNT and CDR2 YENEEA. The CDR3 extends over 16 amino acids. Written as DNA, the CDR3 is TGTGCCAGCAGCACCTCAGCGGGAGGGGGCACAGATACGCAGTATTTT. It codes for CASSTSAGGGTDTQYF.

The genes are TRBV19 and TRBJ1-1; no firm D call. Trimming pared 10 bases from V and 0 bases from J, leaving 12 bases between. CDR1 is LNHDA and CDR2 is SQIVND in the germline V gene (reference sequence). This CDR3 region has 13 residues. The CDR3 loop is CATHEGVNTEAFF. The CDR3 DNA follows: TGTGCCACCCATGAGGGTGTGAACACTGAAGCTTTCTTT.

The rearrangement links TRBV19 to TRBJ2-7; the D gene is possibly TRBD1 (6 bases). The CDR3 runs 17 residues. Trimming removed 5 bases at V and 0 bases at J, with 20 bases between. Germline V gene lookup returns CDR1 LNHDA and CDR2 SQIVND (reference sequence). Written as DNA, the CDR3 is TGTGCCAGTAGTCCTTCTCAGGACAGAGTGCACTCCTACGAGCAGTACTTC. It translates to CASSPSQDRVHSYEQYF.

The chain recombines TRBV4-1 with TRBJ2-3; a possible D gene is TRBD2 (6 bases). The CDR3 totals 17 residues. V was trimmed by 0 bases and J by 3 bases, leaving 16 bases between them. Looked up from germline, CDR1 is MGHRA and CDR2 is YSYEKL. The DNA for the CDR3 is TGCGCCAGCAGCCAAGAGGTTCTAGCGTCGATGACAGATACGCAGTATTTT. This sequence encodes CASSQEVLASMTDTQYF.

This sequence joins TRBV7-9 and TRBJ2-7; D is ambiguous. CDR1 is SEHNR, CDR2 FQNEAQ, per germline (reference sequence). Trimming removed 5 bases from V and 2 bases from J, with 13 bases in between. CDR3 length equals 14 residues. In nucleotides, the CDR3 is TGTGCCAGCAGCCCTTGGGTAGGAGCCTACGAGCAGTACTTC. This encodes CASSPWVGAYEQYF.

CDR3 sequence (DNA): TGTGCCACCAGCAGGGAGGCGGGGGGCTCCTACGAGCAGTACTTC. Translation: CATSREAGGSYEQYF. The chain uses TRBV15 and TRBJ2-7, with 8 bases aligning to TRBD2. Germline CDR1 reads LNHNV; CDR2 reads YYDKDF (reference sequence). J gave up 0 bases and V 3 bases, and 4 bases lay outside the gene matches. The CDR3 consists of 15 residues.

The V and J genes are TRBV28 and TRBJ1-4, with TRBD1 matching 7 bases. Germline trimming cut 6 bases from V and 8 bases from J; bases unmatched to any gene: 12. The germline V gene encodes CDR1 MDHEN and CDR2 SYDVKM. The CDR3 contains 15 residues. The CDR3 is CASSVQGGSREKLFF. DNA for the CDR3: TGTGCCAGCAGCGTCCAAGGGGGCTCTCGGGAAAAACTGTTTTTT.

The J gene is TRBJ2-7, the V gene TRBV2; no definite D call. Per the germline V gene, CDR1 is SNHLY and CDR2 is FYNNEI. This CDR3 has 12 amino acids. V shed 6 bases and J shed 7 bases, with 13 bases lying between them. As DNA, the CDR3 is TGTGCCAGCAGCCCTAGTGTTATTGAGCAGTACTTC. Amino acids: CASSPSVIEQYF.

The chain employs TRBV7-2 and TRBJ2-2, with 8 nucleotides matching TRBD1. The CDR3 extends over 17 amino acids. J gave up 1 base and V 5 bases, and 9 bases lay outside the gene matches. Germline V gene lookup returns CDR1 SGHTA and CDR2 FQGNSA. CDR3 in DNA: TGTGCCAGCAGCGCCAGCCGCACAGGGGGGAACACCGGGGAGCTGTTTTTT. It specifies CASSASRTGGNTGELFF.

The rearrangement links TRBV5-4 to TRBJ2-1, with a weak D call TRBD2 (6 bases). CDR1 SGHNT and CDR2 YYREEE come from the germline V gene (reference sequence). The CDR3 has 17 amino acids. V lost 4 bases and J lost 0, with 17 bases in between. The DNA for the CDR3 is TGTGCCAGCAGCACCGGGGGTCCGGGGAGCTCCTACAATGAGCAGTTCTTC. Amino acids: CASSTGGPGSSYNEQFF.

This sequence joins TRBV4-1 and TRBJ2-1; D remains unclear. Trimming cost V 0 bases and J 1 base, with 7 bases left between them. CDR3 size: 15 residues. Germline CDR1 and CDR2: MGHRA and YSYEKL. CDR3 DNA: TGCGCCAGCAGCCAAGATCCGGGTTCCTACAATGAGCAGTTCTTC. This codes for CASSQDPGSYNEQFF.